The 3 T cell receptor beta chains reported below all come from one sample, sequenced in a study of regulatory dendritic cells for organ transplantation. Some clones are missing from TCRdb's copy, which holds only in-frame ones; the method was immunoSEQ multiplex PCR. The sample has over 20,000 clones; 70% to 80% are singletons. Sequences were obtained from memory CD4+ T cells from blood. Subset described: CD45RO+ memory T cells. These receptors originate from a human donor in good health.

DNA of the CDR3: TGTGCCAGCTCACCACAGAGGGACAGTAAGAATCAGCCCCAGCATTTT. Translated, it gives CASSPQRDSKNQPQHF. The chain has TRBV18 and TRBJ1-5, with 7 bases aligning to TRBD1. V dropped 1 base and J dropped 4; count of bases not matched to a gene: 7. CDR1 and CDR2 from the germline V gene are KGHSH and LQKENI. The CDR3 sequence is 16 residues long.

The chain is built from TRBV9 and TRBJ1-6, with 9 positions matching TRBD1. The CDR3 is 17 residues long. After removal of 0 bases from V and 7 bases from J, the junction contained 8 bases not matched to a gene. CDR1 is SGDLS and CDR2 is YYNGEE in the germline V gene. The CDR3 coding sequence is TGTGCCAGCAGCGTAGGTGTGGGACAGGGTGACAATTCACCCCTCCACTTT. It yields the protein CASSVGVGQGDNSPLHF.

The rearrangement joins TRBV5-3 to TRBJ2-3; 16 bases are shared with TRBD2. TRBV5-3 is labeled an ORF, and its function is uncertain. The CDR3 has 21 residues. J lost 1 base, V lost 3 bases, and 14 bases had no gene match. This CDR3 reads CARSSLWGLAGGPGGTDTQYF. The CDR3 nucleotides read TGTGCCAGAAGCTCGTTATGGGGACTAGCGGGGGGGCCAGGGGGCACAGATACGCAGTATTTT.